This T cell receptor beta chain was obtained from a study of OX40 agonist ivuxolimab in advanced cancers. Study summary: Cohort: roughly 80% men, mean age around 61, aged about 23 to 80. Prior checkpoint blockade (anti-PD-1, anti-PD-L1 or anti-CTLA-4) was permitted; under 50% had it.

Here immunoSEQ multiplex PCR was the method, and the copy in TCRdb shows in-frame clones only, minus some. The data hold some 71,000 clones, with roughly 84% observed a single time. The origin of this receptor is an adult with an advanced solid tumor such as melanoma, head and neck, liver or kidney cancer. The input for sequencing was CD4+ or CD8+ T cells sorted from blood, taken in a trial of the OX40 agonist ivuxolimab.

The CDR3 sequence: CASSLSRGLTYEQYF. CDR3 sequence (DNA): TGTGCCAGCAGTTTAAGCAGGGGGCTAACCTACGAGCAGTACTTC. The chain carries TRBV28 and TRBJ2-7; 8 bases are shared with TRBD1. CDR1 and CDR2 from the germline V gene are MDHEN and SYDVKM. The CDR3 is 15 amino acids. V dropped 2 bases and J dropped 2; count of bases not matched to a gene: 5. Full variable domain (missing parts from reference TRBV28 and TRBJ2-7): DVKVTQSSRYLVKRTGEKVFLECVQDMDHENMFWYRQDPGLGLRLIYFSYDVKMKEKGDIPEGYSVSREKKERFSLILESASTNQTSMYLCASSLSRGLTYEQYFGPGTRLTVT.